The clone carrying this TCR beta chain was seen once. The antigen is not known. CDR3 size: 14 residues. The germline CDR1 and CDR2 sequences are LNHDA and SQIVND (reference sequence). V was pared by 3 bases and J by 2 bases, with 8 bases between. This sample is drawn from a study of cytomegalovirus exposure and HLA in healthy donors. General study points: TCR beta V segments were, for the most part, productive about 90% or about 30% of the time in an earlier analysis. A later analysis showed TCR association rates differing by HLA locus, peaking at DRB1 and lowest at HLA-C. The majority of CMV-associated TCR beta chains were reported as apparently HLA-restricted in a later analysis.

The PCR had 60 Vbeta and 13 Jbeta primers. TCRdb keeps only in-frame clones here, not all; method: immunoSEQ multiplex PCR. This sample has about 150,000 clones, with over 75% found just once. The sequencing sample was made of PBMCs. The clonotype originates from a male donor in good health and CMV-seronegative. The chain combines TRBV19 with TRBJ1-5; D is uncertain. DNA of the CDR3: TGTGCCAGTAGTATTGGGAGTGGCAATCAGCCCCAGCATTTT. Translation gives CASSIGSGNQPQHF.